These T cell receptor beta chains were read from a single sample in a study of T cells in Graves' hyperthyroidism and ophthalmopathy. One entry per CDR3 protein, called by TCRdb with MiXCR from the multiplex PCR reads. This sample has 540,000 or so distinct CDR3 sequences, with 15% to 18% found just once. Input material: blood. The source is a woman aged 30 to 39 with Graves' hyperthyroidism. Both conserved end residues are part of each CDR3.

TRBV7-2	TRBJ2-1	17	CASSLLKGQGTYNEQFF
TRBV7-9	TRBJ2-1	17	CASSSDRTSGKYNEQFF
TRBV12-3/TRBV12-4	TRBJ1-1	13	CASSFGKNTEAFF
TRBV7-9	TRBJ2-1	14	CASSLRDRGDEQFF
TRBV27	TRBJ2-7	12	CATGDPPGEQYF
TRBV19	TRBJ2-4	16	CASRPPGQGKENIQYF
TRBV30	TRBJ1-2	14	CAWSAGNRVYGYTF
TRBV6-5	TRBJ2-2	14	CASSYAGQTGELFF
TRBV5-1	TRBJ2-7	16	CASRGLVTTDTYEQYF
TRBV4-1	TRBJ2-7	16	CASSQAGTSGRYEQYF
TRBV12-3/TRBV12-4	TRBJ1-1	14	CASSLPWGEAEAFF
TRBV7-8	TRBJ2-3	16	CASSSKRDRVTDTQYF
TRBV5-1	TRBJ2-7	14	CASSPRWAGGEQYF
TRBV12-3/TRBV12-4	TRBJ2-5	12	CASSYLGETQYF
TRBV9	TRBJ1-2	13	CASSPQGANGYTF
TRBV20-1	TRBJ1-2	14	CSARVPLGQRGYTF
TRBV11-2	TRBJ2-2	15	CASSSAGTAPGELFF
TRBV12-3/TRBV12-4	TRBJ2-5	12	CASSLTLETQYF
TRBV11-2	TRBJ2-1	14	CASSFGHSYNEQFF
TRBV20-1	TRBJ2-2	13	CSARDHRAGELFF
TRBV6-2/TRBV6-3	TRBJ2-1	17	CASGYPSGGSVYNEQFF
TRBV10-1	TRBJ2-1	15	CASSEGQGSYNEQFF
TRBV3-1	TRBJ2-1	16	CASSQDRLSSYNEQFF
TRBV12-3/TRBV12-4	TRBJ2-1	13	CASSRTEGNEQFF
TRBV20-1	TRBJ2-4	15	CSAPEPVLAKNIQYF
TRBV7-2	TRBJ2-7	16	CASSLVRGRGAYEQYF
TRBV11-1	TRBJ1-2	14	CASSLAAGSYGYTF
TRBV7-3	TRBJ2-1	13	CASSLSRLREQFF
TRBV20-1	TRBJ2-1	15	CSGTSGRIAIDEQFF
TRBV27	TRBJ2-7	15	CASSSRQGGSYEQYF
TRBV7-2	TRBJ2-5	15	CASSPFGTSVETQYF
TRBV6-5	TRBJ1-1	16	CASSYLPGQGITEASF
TRBV5-4	TRBJ2-7	14	CATKRFHETYEQYF
TRBV7-8	TRBJ2-3	15	CASSLVVELTDTQYF
TRBV18	TRBJ2-5	14	CASSPTGGGETQYF
TRBV6-1	TRBJ1-5	14	CASRVDLPHQPQHF
TRBV27	TRBJ2-3	15	CASSGLAARTDTQYF
TRBV7-8	TRBJ2-3	19	CASSLARTSGSPGADTQYF
TRBV30	TRBJ2-1	13	CAWSRSGDNEQFF
TRBV5-6	TRBJ2-3	15	CASSLEGRKVDTQYF
TRBV3-1	TRBJ1-2	15	CASRLRGAENYGYTF
TRBV19	TRBJ2-3	16	CASSMGTSGSTDTQYF
TRBV19	TRBJ2-7	14	CASSIEGDSYEQYF
TRBV7-3	TRBJ2-7	17	CASSSKRDSLSSYEQYF
TRBV6-2/TRBV6-3	TRBJ2-5	14	CASRSDSPGETQYF
TRBV11-2	TRBJ2-1	15	CASSLLALIYNEQFF
TRBV5-1	TRBJ2-1	14	CASSFSGSRDEQFF
TRBV12-3/TRBV12-4	TRBJ1-2	20	CASSLAIRTGQGPTNYGYTF
TRBV19	TRBJ2-1	14	CASSSAGVRNEQFF
TRBV5-1	TRBJ2-7	18	CASSLGPTGELSSYEQYF
TRBV7-8	TRBJ2-3	14	CASSSGRDTDTQYF
TRBV15	TRBJ2-3	18	CATSRDGGLAGHTDTQYF
TRBV5-6	TRBJ2-3	16	CASSRFVLFGTDTQYF
TRBV28	TRBJ1-2	16	CASSLQPGWSSYGYTF
TRBV6-1	TRBJ2-3	13	CASSDRLRDTQYF
TRBV5-1	TRBJ1-4	14	CASSLAGANEKLFF
TRBV10-1	TRBJ1-5	15	CASSPYRGSNQPQHF
TRBV20-1	TRBJ2-1	14	CSAILRGRNNEQFF
TRBV6-5	TRBJ2-7	15	CASSYESGGGYEQYF
TRBV6-9	TRBJ2-5	19	CASSFPRGYQASRQETQYF